These 10 T cell receptor beta chains were sequenced from one sample in a study of shared clonotypes between healthy human individuals. Naivety among CD8 cells was defined by CD45RO negativity and positive CCR7 selection, thereby excluding terminally differentiated effector memory CD45RA+ cells. Clones were sequenced by immunoSEQ multiplex PCR, and TCRdb holds only the in-frame ones, with some missing. The sample holds approximately 2,200,000 clones, about 93% seen once. The sequenced material came from naive CD8+ T cells from PBMCs. Receptor source: a man between 18 and 35 years old in good health. Some clones in this sample may be carry-over from other donors' samples.

V gene TRBV4-1 combines with J gene TRBJ1-2; possible D gene TRBD1, 5 bases. The CDR3 contains 16 residues. V lost 1 base, J lost 4 bases, and 16 bases lay in between. The germline CDR1 and CDR2 sequences are MGHRA and YSYEKL. Here the CDR3 DNA reads TGCGCCAGCAGCCAAGTAGGCGGGGGTCCGGGCTATGGCTACACCTTC. Amino acid sequence: CASSQVGGGPGYGYTF.

This chain connects TRBV7-9 to TRBJ2-1, with 10 bases identical to TRBD2. This CDR3 is built from 17 residues. With 2 bases clipped from V and 4 bases from J, the junction kept 8 bases outside the gene matches. The germline CDR1 and CDR2 sequences are SEHNR and FQNEAQ (reference sequence). This CDR3 is CASSLPPGLAEYNEQFF. Here the CDR3 DNA reads TGTGCCAGCAGCTTACCCCCTGGACTAGCGGAATACAATGAGCAGTTCTTC.

The chain joins TRBV11-2 to TRBJ1-2; TRBD1 agrees at 8 bases. The germline CDR1 and CDR2 sequences are SGHAT and FQNNGV. CDR3 size: 16 residues. V lost 5 bases, J lost 0 bases, and 8 bases stayed unmatched. CDR3 in amino acids: CASSARDRTPNYGYTF. CDR3 nucleotides: TGTGCCAGCAGCGCTCGGGACAGGACTCCTAACTATGGCTACACCTTC. Full variable domain (remainder filled in from reference TRBV11-2 and TRBJ1-2): EAGVAQSPRYKIIEKRQSVAFWCNPISGHATLYWYQQILGQGPKLLIQFQNNGVVDDSQLPKDRFSAERLKGVDSTLKIQPAKLEDSAVYLCASSARDRTPNYGYTFGSGTRLTVV.

This chain connects TRBV19 to TRBJ1-4; D not resolved. The CDR3 extends over 11 amino acids. The V end was cut by 4 bases, the J end by 8 bases, with 5 bases between. CDR1 is LNHDA, CDR2 SQIVND, per germline (reference sequence). The DNA of the CDR3 is TGTGCCAGTAGTACGGAGGAAAAACTGTTTTTT. The encoded protein is CASSTEEKLFF.

The V and J genes are TRBV9 and TRBJ1-5; D perhaps matches TRBD1 (5 bases). V was trimmed by 3 bases and J by 7 bases, leaving 11 bases between them. Germline V gives CDR1 SGDLS, CDR2 YYNGEE. This CDR3 has 13 residues. CDR3 sequence reads: CASSDGGWQPQHF. In DNA form, the CDR3 reads TGTGCCAGCAGCGACGGGGGGTGGCAGCCCCAGCATTTT. The full variable domain, completed using reference TRBV9 and TRBJ1-5, is DSGVTQTPKHLITATGQRVTLRCSPRSGDLSVYWYQQSLDQGLQFLIQYYNGEERAKGNILERFSAQQFPDLHSELNLSSLELGDSALYFCASSDGGWQPQHFGDGTRLSIL.

Only a few counts were recorded for this clone. For the CDR3, the DNA is TGTGCCAGTAGTGCCCCCCCCCTGCCCCAGCATTTT. Amino acids: CASSAPPLPQHF. The chain links TRBV19 to TRBJ1-5; D unclear. There are 12 residues in the CDR3. Trimming stripped 5 bases from V and 9 bases from J, with 11 bases between. CDR1 and CDR2 (germline): LNHDA, SQIVND (reference sequence).

The chain couples TRBV28 to TRBJ2-7; 8 bases map to TRBD1. V shed 2 bases, J shed 2 bases, and the junction held 5 bases outside the gene matches. The CDR3 contains 15 residues. Germline V gene data show CDR1 as MDHEN and CDR2 as SYDVKM. The CDR3 nucleotides are TGTGCCAGCAGTTTAAACGACAGGGGCCCCTACGAGCAGTACTTC. This sequence encodes CASSLNDRGPYEQYF. Variable domain in full (rest from reference TRBV28 and TRBJ2-7): DVKVTQSSRYLVKRTGEKVFLECVQDMDHENMFWYRQDPGLGLRLIYFSYDVKMKEKGDIPEGYSVSREKKERFSLILESASTNQTSMYLCASSLNDRGPYEQYFGPGTRLTVT.

J is TRBJ2-7 and V is TRBV7-2; TRBD2 matches at 9 bases. V dropped 2 bases and J dropped 6; count of bases not matched to a gene: 8. CDR3 length: 15 residues. Looked up from germline, CDR1 is SGHTA and CDR2 is FQGNSA. CDR3 DNA sequence: TGTGCCAGCAGCTTATTAGCAGCGGGAGGAGCCGAGCAGTACTTC. The encoded protein is CASSLLAAGGAEQYF. Using reference TRBV7-2 and TRBJ2-7 for the parts outside the CDR3, the full variable domain is GAGVSQSPSNKVTEKGKDVELRCDPISGHTALYWYRQSLGQGLEFLIYFQGNSAPDKSGLPSDRFSAERTGGSVSTLTIQRTQQEDSAVYLCASSLLAAGGAEQYFGPGTRLTVT.

The chain recombines TRBV14 with TRBJ2-5; D is possibly TRBD1 (7 bases). Trimming stripped 0 bases from V and 2 bases from J, with 16 bases between. Germline CDR1 SGHDN, CDR2 FVKESK. This CDR3 has 17 residues. The DNA of the CDR3 is TGTGCCAGCAGCCAAGAAGCAGGGGGGACAGAACAAGAGACCCAGTACTTC. Its translation: CASSQEAGGTEQETQYF.

V usage is TRBV5-5 and J usage is TRBJ2-7; D possibly matches TRBD1 or TRBD2 (5 bases each). The V gene lost 4 bases and the J gene lost 6 bases, with 14 bases spanning the gap. The CDR3 is 13 residues long. Germline CDR1 reads SGHKS; CDR2 reads YYEKEE (reference sequence). For the CDR3, the DNA is TGTGCCAGCAGCCTCGGGACCAGAGGCGAGCAGTACTTC. Translating gives CASSLGTRGEQYF. Full variable domain (outside the CDR3, taken from reference TRBV5-5 and TRBJ2-7): DAGVTQSPTHLIKTRGQQVTLRCSPISGHKSVSWYQQVLGQGPQFIFQYYEKEERGRGNFPDRFSARQFPNYSSELNVNALLLGDSALYLCASSLGTRGEQYFGPGTRLTVT.